These 25 T cell receptor beta chains were all obtained from the same sample, sequenced in a study of T cell responses to AZD1222 COVID-19 vaccine. Using immunoSEQ multiplex PCR, the repertoire was profiled, and TCRdb retains in-frame clones only, with some absent. In the table there are around 90,000 clones, approximately 91% of which are singletons. Sequencing was performed on peripheral blood, taken on day 0 of AZD1222 vaccination. Receptors originate from an adult in good health.

This clone was counted a few times. The chain joins TRBV11-3 to TRBJ2-5; 7 bases match TRBD1. Germline CDR1 SGHNT, CDR2 YENEEA. V lost 2 bases to trimming and J lost 4 bases; unmatched junction nucleotides: 4. The CDR3 loop spans 14 amino acids. In DNA, the CDR3 is TGTGCCAGCAGCTTACCCGACAGGGCAGAGACCCAGTACTTC. It encodes CASSLPDRAETQYF.

The genes are TRBV7-7 and TRBJ2-1; TRBD2 is a possible D gene (5 bases). V lost 5 bases and J lost 5, with 13 bases in between. This CDR3 comprises 14 residues. Germline V gene data show CDR1 as SSHAT and CDR2 as FNYEAQ (reference sequence). The CDR3 is CASSHGERNNEQFF. CDR3 bases: TGTGCCAGCAGCCACGGGGAGAGAAACAATGAGCAGTTCTTC. The whole variable domain, filled in from reference TRBV7-7 and TRBJ2-1, reads GAGVSQSPRYKVTKRGQDVTLRCDPISSHATLYWYQQALGQGPEFLTYFNYEAQPDKSGLPSDRFSAERPEGSISTLTIQRTEQRDSAMYRCASSHGERNNEQFFGPGTRLTVL.

A few counts support this clone. This chain uses TRBV30 with TRBJ1-1; the D gene is possibly TRBD1 (6 bases). The CDR3 is 12 residues long. The V gene's germline CDR1 is GTSNPN and CDR2 SVGIG (reference sequence). V dropped 5 bases and J dropped 6 bases, with 13 bases sitting between them. The CDR3 region is CAWRRGTAEAFF. Here the CDR3 DNA reads TGTGCCTGGCGAAGGGGGACGGCTGAAGCTTTCTTT.

The CDR3 DNA follows: TGTGCCAGCAGCCGAGACCAGGGACAGAGATACAATGAGCAGTTCTTC. Residues: CASSRDQGQRYNEQFF. The gene calls are TRBV14 and TRBJ2-1, with 7 positions matching TRBD1. V was clipped by 4 bases and J by 4 bases; unmatched bases: 10. Germline-derived CDR1 and CDR2 are SGHDN and FVKESK. This CDR3 region has 16 residues.

This chain links TRBV6-1 with TRBJ1-2; D is perhaps TRBD1 (6 bases). V dropped 3 bases and J dropped 1 base, with 18 bases sitting between them. Germline assignment: CDR1 MNHNS and CDR2 SASEGT. CDR3 size: 17 residues. CDR3 in amino acids: CASSDATEGELNYGYTF. CDR3 in DNA: TGTGCCAGCAGTGATGCGACAGAGGGGGAACTTAACTATGGCTACACCTTC.

The genes are TRBV6-4 and TRBJ2-2; weak D call: TRBD1 (6 bases). CDR3 length: 15 amino acids. Looked up from germline, CDR1 is MRHNA and CDR2 is SNTAGT. V lost 2 bases and J 2 bases, leaving 9 bases between the germline ends. CDR3 in amino acids: CASSDGTPNTGELFF. The CDR3 region has the DNA TGTGCCAGCAGTGACGGGACACCAAACACCGGGGAGCTGTTTTTT.

The chain has TRBV19 and TRBJ1-5; 8 nucleotides align to TRBD1. This CDR3 spans 14 amino acids. J lost 6 bases, V lost 5 bases, and 6 bases had no gene match. Looked up from germline, CDR1 is LNHDA and CDR2 is SQIVND (reference sequence). This chain's CDR3 is CASSAQGGGQPQHF. CDR3 coding DNA: TGTGCCAGTAGTGCACAGGGGGGAGGTCAGCCCCAGCATTTT.

This clone was counted only a few times. V gene TRBV5-1 combines with J gene TRBJ2-7, with D possibly matching TRBD1 (5 bases). V lost 0 bases and J 1 base, leaving 11 bases between the germline ends. The CDR3 loop spans 15 amino acids. CDR1 and CDR2 from the germline V gene are SGHRS and YFSETQ. The CDR3 DNA reads TGCGCCAGCAGCTTGGGGCCGGACACATCCTACGAGCAGTACTTC. This encodes CASSLGPDTSYEQYF.

This clone was observed once. The rearrangement joins TRBV5-1 to TRBJ1-1; D gene unclear. This CDR3 spans 14 amino acids. Germline V gene sequence: CDR1 SGHRS, CDR2 YFSETQ. V dropped 0 bases and J dropped 3 bases, with 9 bases sitting between them. The CDR3 sequence: CASSLEEGYTEAFF. The CDR3 nucleotides are TGCGCCAGCAGCTTGGAGGAGGGATACACTGAAGCTTTCTTT. Looking up the rest from reference TRBV5-1 and TRBJ1-1 gives the full variable domain: KAGVTQTPRYLIKTRGQQVTLSCSPISGHRSVSWYQQTPGQGLQFLFEYFSETQRNKGNFPGRFSGRQFSNSRSEMNVSTLELGDSALYLCASSLEEGYTEAFFGQGTRLTVV.

The J gene is TRBJ1-1, the V gene TRBV4-2; no clear D gene. Germline loops: CDR1 LGHNA, CDR2 YNFKEQ. The V and J ends lost 0 bases and 1 base respectively, with 12 bases between them. This CDR3 is built from 16 residues. This chain's CDR3 is CASSQETGGRNTEAFF. DNA for the CDR3: TGTGCCAGCAGCCAAGAAACGGGCGGAAGGAACACTGAAGCTTTCTTT.

The chain uses TRBV7-2 and TRBJ2-3; TRBD2 matches 9 bases. Trimming took 5 bases from V and 3 from J; bases not matched to a gene: 6. Germline loops: CDR1 SGHTA, CDR2 FQGNSA. The CDR3 consists of 15 residues. This CDR3 reads CASSTTSGRTDTQYF. The CDR3 DNA follows: TGTGCCAGCAGCACAACTAGCGGGCGGACAGATACGCAGTATTTT. Supplemented by reference TRBV7-2 and TRBJ2-3, the full variable domain reads GAGVSQSPSNKVTEKGKDVELRCDPISGHTALYWYRQSLGQGLEFLIYFQGNSAPDKSGLPSDRFSAERTGGSVSTLTIQRTQQEDSAVYLCASSTTSGRTDTQYFGPGTRLTVL.

This clone has just one count. The chain employs TRBV6-5 and TRBJ1-1; 7 bases agree with TRBD1. The trim removed 5 bases at V and 4 bases at J, leaving 4 bases unmatched. This CDR3 spans 13 amino acids. In germline, CDR1 is MNHEY, CDR2 SVGAGI. CDR3 amino acids: CASSPNRGTEAFF. The CDR3 DNA reads as TGTGCCAGCAGTCCCAACAGGGGCACTGAAGCTTTCTTT.

J is TRBJ2-7 and V is TRBV5-4; D may be TRBD1 (6 bases). Germline V gene lookup returns CDR1 SGHNT and CDR2 YYREEE (reference sequence). V was pared by 2 bases and J by 1 base, with 13 bases between. This CDR3 is 15 amino acids long. CDR3 region: CASSLGRGVSYEQYF. The CDR3 bases are TGTGCCAGCAGCTTAGGCAGGGGAGTTTCCTACGAGCAGTACTTC. The full variable domain, rest sourced from reference TRBV5-4 and TRBJ2-7, is ETGVTQSPTHLIKTRGQQVTLRCSSQSGHNTVSWYQQALGQGPQFIFQYYREEENGRGNFPPRFSGLQFPNYSSELNVNALELDDSALYLCASSLGRGVSYEQYFGPGTRLTVT.

This chain links TRBV14 with TRBJ1-5; TRBD1 agrees at 9 bases. In germline, CDR1 is SGHDN, CDR2 FVKESK. After removal of 0 bases from V and 3 bases from J, the junction contained 9 bases not matched to a gene. This CDR3 spans 18 amino acids. The CDR3 reads CASSQDRGQGNFNQPQHF. CDR3 DNA: TGTGCCAGCAGCCAAGATAGGGGACAGGGAAATTTCAATCAGCCCCAGCATTTT.

The chain couples TRBV5-1 to TRBJ2-1; D not resolved. CDR3 size: 15 residues. The germline CDR1 and CDR2 sequences are SGHRS and YFSETQ. Trimming pared 0 bases from V and 4 bases from J, leaving 11 bases between. CDR3 amino acids: CASSLVGLIYNEQFF. CDR3 nucleotide sequence: TGCGCCAGCAGCTTGGTAGGTCTCATTTACAATGAGCAGTTCTTC.

The V gene is TRBV7-9, the J gene TRBJ2-2; 8 positions match TRBD2. This CDR3 contains 17 residues. The germline V gene has CDR1 SEHNR and CDR2 FQNEAQ (reference sequence). Germline trimming cut 6 bases from V and 6 bases from J; bases unmatched to any gene: 15. CDR3 residues: CASRPLTGTRKAGELFF. The DNA of the CDR3 is TGTGCCAGCAGACCACTCACCGGGACTAGGAAAGCCGGGGAGCTGTTTTTT.

This clone was detected a few times. V usage is TRBV6-1 and J usage is TRBJ1-1, with no clear D. V was cut by 1 base and J by 3 bases, with 12 bases left in between. Germline lookup yields CDR1 MNHNS and CDR2 SASEGT. The CDR3 covers 15 residues. DNA for the CDR3: TGTGCCAGCAGTGAAGGGGAGGAAGGGCACACTGAAGCTTTCTTT. Translating gives CASSEGEEGHTEAFF.

The chain is built from TRBV6-2 or TRBV6-3 and TRBJ1-2, with unresolved D. The length of the CDR3 is 13 residues. Germline V gene sequence: CDR1 MNHEY, CDR2 SVGEGT. The V end was cut by 4 bases, the J end by 2 bases, with 8 bases between. The CDR3 bases are TGTGCCAGCAGTTCTCCGGAGAACTATGGCTACACCTTC. It translates to CASSSPENYGYTF.

A single count supports this clone. The chain is built from TRBV18 and TRBJ1-4; D is undetermined. The germline gives CDR1 KGHSH, CDR2 LQKENI. The length of the CDR3 is 15 residues. Trimming shortened V by 4 bases and J by 3 bases, and 12 bases separated the two germline ends. The CDR3 region is CASSLGFTPNEKLFF. DNA for the CDR3: TGTGCCAGCTCACTCGGGTTTACACCTAATGAAAAACTGTTTTTT.

The chain carries TRBV2 and TRBJ1-2; possibly TRBD1 for D (5 bases). From germline, CDR1 is SNHLY and CDR2 FYNNEI. Trimming cost V 3 bases and J 3 bases, with 8 bases left between them. CDR3 size: 13 residues. The CDR3 here is CASSETGDYGYTF. CDR3 sequence (DNA): TGTGCCAGCAGTGAGACGGGGGACTATGGCTACACCTTC. The entire variable domain, with the rest obtained from reference TRBV2 and TRBJ1-2, is as follows: EPEVTQTPSHQVTQMGQEVILRCVPISNHLYFYWYRQILGQKVEFLVSFYNNEISEKSEIFDDQFSVERPDGSNFTLKIRSTKLEDSAMYFCASSETGDYGYTFGSGTRLTVV.

The rearrangement joins TRBV9 to TRBJ2-7; D remains ambiguous. CDR3 length: 12 amino acids. Germline V gene lookup returns CDR1 SGDLS and CDR2 YYNGEE. The V and J ends lost 0 bases and 6 bases respectively, with 7 bases between them. As DNA, the CDR3 is TGTGCCAGCAGCGTAGGGTTCACCGAGCAGTACTTC. Protein: CASSVGFTEQYF.

This chain joins TRBV6-5 and TRBJ1-6; tentatively, D is TRBD1 (6 bases). Germline CDR1 MNHEY, CDR2 SVGAGI. The CDR3 runs to 15 residues. The V gene lost 8 bases and the J gene lost 0 bases, with 11 bases spanning the gap. CDR3 DNA sequence: TGTGCCAGCCGGGACATACGCTCCTATAATTCACCCCTCCACTTT. Translation: CASRDIRSYNSPLHF.

V and J are TRBV5-5 and TRBJ2-5; 9 bases match TRBD2. Losses at the gene ends were 6 bases for V and 0 bases for J; bases not matched to a gene: 9. Germline loops: CDR1 SGHKS, CDR2 YYEKEE (reference sequence). CDR3 length equals 16 residues. CDR3 in amino acids: CASNFGGRVHQETQYF. DNA for the CDR3: TGTGCCAGCAACTTTGGCGGGAGGGTCCACCAAGAGACCCAGTACTTC.

The chain joins TRBV29-1 to TRBJ2-2, with 7 nucleotides matching TRBD1. The J segment lost 1 base and the V segment lost 5 bases, leaving 4 bases of the junction unmatched. Germline V gene lookup returns CDR1 SQVTM and CDR2 ANQGSEA. This CDR3 region has 14 residues. CDR3 sequence (DNA): TGCAGCGTTTTGGACAGGCTGAACACCGGGGAGCTGTTTTTT. Its translation is CSVLDRLNTGELFF.

The chain recombines TRBV6-2 or TRBV6-3 with TRBJ1-3; D is unclear. Trimming pared 2 bases from V and 2 bases from J, leaving 7 bases between. The CDR3 extends over 14 amino acids. The V gene's germline CDR1 is MNHEY and CDR2 SVGEGT. CDR3 region: CASSYLAAGNTIYF. The CDR3 nucleotides read TGTGCCAGCAGTTACCTTGCGGCTGGAAACACCATATATTTT.